These 19 T cell receptor beta chains came from one sample sequenced in a study of T cell responses to AZD1222 COVID-19 vaccine. Only in-frame clones appear in the TCRdb table, and some are missing; sequencing was by immunoSEQ multiplex PCR. The sample comprises under 150,000 clones, almost 95% of which are singletons, and 1.6% rests with the top ten. The material sequenced was peripheral blood, taken 28 days after the second AZD1222 dose. These TCRs come from an adult who received the AZD1222 COVID-19 vaccine.

V and J are TRBV9 and TRBJ2-5; a weak D match, TRBD2 (5 bases). Trimming took 0 bases from V and 5 from J, leaving 14 bases between them. The CDR3 contains 15 residues. Germline CDR1 reads SGDLS; CDR2 reads YYNGEE. CDR3 in DNA: TGTGCCAGCAGCGTAGCGACTACAAATCGGGAGACCCAGTACTTC. It yields the protein CASSVATTNRETQYF.

The chain has TRBV30 and TRBJ1-4, with D perhaps TRBD1 (5 bases). The CDR3 is made up of 16 amino acids. From germline, CDR1 is GTSNPN and CDR2 SVGIG (reference sequence). The V gene lost 0 bases and the J gene lost 0 bases, with 11 bases spanning the gap. The CDR3 protein is CAWSVGTLATNEKLFF. In nucleotides, the CDR3 is TGTGCCTGGAGTGTTGGGACTTTGGCAACTAATGAAAAACTGTTTTTT.

This chain uses TRBV7-2 with TRBJ2-7; the match to TRBD2 covers 8 bases. After removal of 4 bases from V and 1 base from J, the junction contained 12 bases not matched to a gene. This CDR3 has 17 amino acids. Germline V gene data show CDR1 as SGHTA and CDR2 as FQGNSA. CDR3 in DNA: TGTGCCAGCAGCTCGTCCCTAGGTCGGGAGGGGTCCTACGAGCAGTACTTC. Translating it yields CASSSSLGREGSYEQYF.

This chain uses TRBV19 with TRBJ1-5; D uncertain. From germline, CDR1 is LNHDA and CDR2 SQIVND (reference sequence). V shed 6 bases and J shed 3 bases, with 12 bases lying between them. The length of the CDR3 is 14 residues. The CDR3 region is CASSLTLANQPQHF. The CDR3 region has the DNA TGTGCCAGTAGCCTCACTTTGGCCAATCAGCCCCAGCATTTT.

This chain uses TRBV28 with TRBJ1-3, with D unclear. Trimming removed 6 bases at V and 0 bases at J, with 12 bases between. CDR3 length equals 15 residues. In germline, CDR1 is MDHEN, CDR2 SYDVKM. For the CDR3, the DNA is TGTGCCAGCAGCCCCAACTTGCACTCTGGAAACACCATATATTTT. As protein: CASSPNLHSGNTIYF.

CDR3 DNA sequence: TGCAGCGTTGAACCGGGACAGCACACTGAAGCTTTCTTT. Protein sequence: CSVEPGQHTEAFF. The V gene is TRBV29-1, the J gene TRBJ1-1, with 7 positions matching TRBD1. Per germline, CDR1 SQVTM and CDR2 ANQGSEA. Unmatched junction bases numbered 3, after V lost 2 bases and J lost 3 bases. The CDR3 length is 13 residues.

The chain couples TRBV19 to TRBJ1-1, with D possibly being TRBD1 (5 bases). Germline V gene sequence: CDR1 LNHDA, CDR2 SQIVND (reference sequence). The CDR3 has 15 amino acids. The V end lost 9 bases, the J end lost 5 bases, and 22 bases lay between the germline ends. CDR3 residues: CASDARGAPGTEAFF. The CDR3 bases are TGTGCCAGCGACGCCCGCGGGGCCCCCGGGACTGAAGCTTTCTTT. Together with reference TRBV19 and TRBJ1-1, the CDR3 gives the full variable domain: DGGITQSPKYLFRKEGQNVTLSCEQNLNHDAMYWYRQDPGQGLRLIYYSQIVNDFQKGDIAEGYSVSREKKESFPLTVTSAQKNPTAFYLCASDARGAPGTEAFFGQGTRLTVV.

V usage is TRBV9 and J usage is TRBJ2-7; no reliable D call. The germline gives CDR1 SGDLS, CDR2 YYNGEE. The V and J ends lost 0 bases and 2 bases respectively, with 9 bases between them. The CDR3 is made up of 14 amino acids. This CDR3 reads CASSVDPDPYEQYF. The CDR3 DNA follows: TGTGCCAGCAGCGTAGACCCAGATCCCTACGAGCAGTACTTC.

This clone was detected once. The V gene is TRBV28, the J gene TRBJ1-1, with D maybe TRBD1 (6 bases). Germline V gives CDR1 MDHEN, CDR2 SYDVKM. CDR3 size: 14 residues. The V end lost 6 bases, the J end lost 2 bases, and 13 bases lay between the germline ends. Here the CDR3 DNA reads TGTGCCAGCAGGGACGGACAGCCTAACACTGAAGCTTTCTTT. Its translation: CASRDGQPNTEAFF.

The CDR3 bases are TGTGCCAGTAGTACAAATAGCGGGAGGGCCGGATACGAGCAGTACTTC. Protein product: CASSTNSGRAGYEQYF. The rearrangement joins TRBV19 to TRBJ2-7, with 11 nucleotides matching TRBD2. The V gene end was trimmed by 4 bases and the J gene end by 4 bases; junction bases not matched to a gene: 9. The germline V gene has CDR1 LNHDA and CDR2 SQIVND (reference sequence). This CDR3 is built from 16 residues.

The V gene is TRBV3-1 (or the pseudogene TRBV3-2), the J gene TRBJ2-3, with 7 bases lining up with TRBD1. The CDR3 runs to 15 residues. V was pared by 4 bases and J by 1 base, with 5 bases of the junction left unmatched. Germline V gene sequence: CDR1 LGHDT, CDR2 YNNKEL (reference sequence). DNA of the CDR3: TGTGCCAGCAGCCCCCGGGACAGCCGCACAGATACGCAGTATTTT. Amino acids: CASSPRDSRTDTQYF.

CDR3 region: CASSPPQRAGYTF. CDR3 bases: TGTGCCAGCAGCCCCCCCCAGCGAGCTGGCTACACCTTC. The V call is TRBV2, the J call TRBJ1-2, with D uncertain. The CDR3 covers 13 residues. Germline CDR1 SNHLY, CDR2 FYNNEI. V was pared by 6 bases and J by 7 bases, with 15 bases between.

DNA for the CDR3: TGTGCCAGCAGTTTACCCGATAAGGGGTTAGCTTTCTTT. Its protein product is CASSLPDKGLAFF. The chain joins TRBV28 to TRBJ1-1; D possibly corresponds to TRBD1 (5 bases). The CDR3 is 13 amino acids. Germline V lookup: CDR1 MDHEN, CDR2 SYDVKM. V lost 2 bases and J 10 bases, leaving 14 bases between the germline ends.

The J gene is TRBJ2-2, the V gene TRBV7-9; a possible D gene is TRBD2 (5 bases). Germline V gene data show CDR1 as SEHNR and CDR2 as FQNEAQ (reference sequence). V gave up 2 bases and J gave up 0 bases, with 7 bases separating them. CDR3 length: 15 residues. CDR3 sequence reads: CASSLSGTNTGELFF. In DNA form, the CDR3 reads TGTGCCAGCAGCTTAAGCGGAACGAACACCGGGGAGCTGTTTTTT.

The rearrangement joins TRBV18 to TRBJ1-6, with unresolved D. From germline, CDR1 is KGHSH and CDR2 LQKENI. The length of the CDR3 is 15 residues. The V end was cut by 6 bases, the J end by 9 bases, with 18 bases between. CDR3 nucleotide sequence: TGTGCCAGCTCCCTGGAGGTCGGAATAGGTTCACCCCTCCACTTT. Amino acids: CASSLEVGIGSPLHF.

The chain links TRBV19 to TRBJ1-6, with D perhaps matching TRBD1 (5 bases). V was pared by 5 bases and J by 7 bases, with 9 bases between. The CDR3 has 13 amino acids. Germline V gene lookup returns CDR1 LNHDA and CDR2 SQIVND (reference sequence). The CDR3 DNA reads TGTGCCAGTAGTGAAGAGGGGAATTCACCCCTCCACTTT. This encodes CASSEEGNSPLHF.

The count of this clone is one. The V and J genes are TRBV5-1 and TRBJ2-1, with D unclear. V was clipped by 0 bases and J by 1 base, with 8 bases between them. The germline gives CDR1 SGHRS, CDR2 YFSETQ. The CDR3 spans 15 residues. CDR3 nucleotides: TGCGCCAGCAGCTTGGACCATGAGTCCTACAATGAGCAGTTCTTC. It specifies CASSLDHESYNEQFF.

The V gene is TRBV7-9, the J gene TRBJ1-3, with 10 bases lining up with TRBD1. Looked up from germline, CDR1 is SEHNR and CDR2 is FQNEAQ (reference sequence). The CDR3 loop spans 16 amino acids. After removal of 5 bases from V and 4 bases from J, the junction contained 8 bases not matched to a gene. The CDR3 DNA sequence: TGTGCCAGCAGCCCCCGACAGGGGGCATCCGGAAACACCATATATTTT. This codes for CASSPRQGASGNTIYF.

The chain joins TRBV6-6 to TRBJ1-6; 7 nucleotides match TRBD1. V lost 6 bases to trimming and J lost 10 bases; unmatched junction nucleotides: 9. CDR1 MNHNY and CDR2 SVGAGI come from the germline V gene (reference sequence). This CDR3 is 14 amino acids long. In nucleotides, the CDR3 is TGTGCCAGCAGCCAAAACGACAGGGTCTCACCCCTCCACTTT. It codes for CASSQNDRVSPLHF.